A selection of T cell receptor beta chains follows, all from one sample in a study of high-grade serous ovarian cancer treatment subgroups. The repertoire was sequenced with immunoSEQ multiplex PCR; TCRdb's copy has only in-frame clones and lacks some. The sample lists approximately 5,000 clones, approximately 71% occurring once. The specimen sequenced was tumor tissue. The receptors were gathered from a human donor with high-grade serous ovarian cancer. Each CDR3 is given with its conserved first and last residue. The D gene is left open where the match is weak. Not all rows give a size; the values are once, few, many and, for expanded clones, a class.

J gene	D gene	clone size	V gene	CDR3 protein	CDR3 DNA
TRBJ1-6	.	.	TRBV19	CASSSRGLDSPLHF	TGTGCCAGTAGTTCACGGGGCCTAGACTCACCCCTCCACTTT
TRBJ1-3	.	.	TRBV5-1	CASSLARGGSSGNTIYF	TGCGCCAGCAGCTTGGCTCGTGGCGGCTCCTCTGGAAACACCATATATTTT
TRBJ1-6	.	once	TRBV6-4	CASSDSQGQNSPLHF	TGTGCCAGCAGTGACTCACAGGGCCAGAATTCACCCCTCCACTTT
TRBJ1-2	.	once	TRBV19	CASSTTFYGYTF	TGTGCCAGTAGTACTACCTTTTATGGCTACACCTTC
TRBJ1-5	.	.	TRBV4-3	CASSRLREANQPQHF	TGCGCCAGCAGCCGGCTTCGTGAAGCCAATCAGCCCCAGCATTTT
TRBJ1-1	.	few	TRBV7-9	CASSLGTNTEAFF	TGTGCCAGCAGCTTAGGTACGAACACTGAAGCTTTCTTT
TRBJ2-5	TRBD2	few	TRBV30	CAWRYPGGFQETQYF	TGTGCCTGGCGATACCCGGGGGGTTTCCAAGAGACCCAGTACTTC
TRBJ1-3	.	.	TRBV6-5	CASSYLGGSGNTIYF	TGTGCCAGCAGCTACCTTGGTGGGTCTGGAAACACCATATATTTT
TRBJ1-4	.	.	TRBV11-2	CASSLTVNEKLFF	TGTGCCAGCAGCTTGACAGTGAATGAAAAACTGTTTTTT
TRBJ2-1	TRBD1	.	TRBV19	CASAPGQSSYNEQFF	TGTGCCAGTGCCCCGGGACAGAGCTCCTACAATGAGCAGTTCTTC
TRBJ2-1	TRBD1	large	TRBV6-4	CASSDAPGQGANEQFF	TGTGCCAGCAGTGACGCTCCGGGACAGGGAGCCAATGAGCAGTTCTTC
TRBJ1-6	.	.	TRBV27	CASSSLRQNSPLHF	TGTGCCAGCAGTTCCCTTCGACAGAATTCACCCCTCCACTTT
TRBJ1-5	.	.	TRBV2	CASGGGDGHQPQHF	TGTGCCAGCGGCGGAGGGGACGGTCATCAGCCCCAGCATTTT
TRBJ1-1	TRBD1	.	TRBV7-2	CASSLGQLNTEAFF	TGTGCCAGCAGCCTGGGACAGTTGAACACTGAAGCTTTCTTT
TRBJ2-3	TRBD1	.	TRBV2	CASSGDRSTDTQYF	TGTGCCAGCAGTGGGGACAGGAGCACAGATACGCAGTATTTT
TRBJ1-6	.	.	TRBV5-5	CASSTRVSPLHF	TGTGCTAGCAGCACGAGGGTCTCACCCCTCCACTTT
TRBJ2-1	.	once	TRBV5-4	CASSPPYYNEQFF	TGTGCCAGCAGCCCCCCGTATTACAATGAGCAGTTCTTC
TRBJ2-7	TRBD1	few	TRBV15	CATSRDLGQGHEQYF	TGTGCCACCAGCAGAGATTTGGGACAGGGCCACGAGCAGTACTTC
TRBJ1-5	TRBD1	.	TRBV19	CASSDRGGHQPQHF	TGTGCCAGTAGTGACAGGGGGGGTCATCAGCCCCAGCATTTT
TRBJ1-3	.	.	TRBV7-6	CASSLQGYSGNTIYF	TGTGCCAGCAGCTTACAGGGGTACTCTGGAAACACCATATATTTT
TRBJ2-5	TRBD2	.	TRBV5-1	CASSLSGTSGQETQYF	TGCGCCAGCAGCCTCTCCGGGACTAGCGGACAAGAGACCCAGTACTTC
TRBJ2-2	TRBD2	.	TRBV7-3	CASSLGLAGSTGELFF	TGTGCCAGCAGCTTGGGACTAGCGGGGTCCACCGGGGAGCTGTTTTTT
TRBJ2-1	.	.	TRBV28	CASSSPPPYNEQFF	TGTGCCAGCAGTTCGCCCCCCCCCTACAATGAGCAGTTCTTC
TRBJ1-5	.	medium-sized	TRBV6-1	CASSEVGRRYQPQHF	TGTGCCAGCAGTGAAGTGGGACGGAGGTATCAGCCCCAGCATTTT
TRBJ1-2	.	.	TRBV4-1	CASSQGTREHTF	TGCGCCAGCAGCCAAGGGACGAGGGAACACACCTTC
TRBJ2-2	.	.	TRBV7-2	CASSLGFDTGELFF	TGTGCCAGCAGCTTAGGTTTTGACACCGGGGAGCTGTTTTTT
TRBJ1-2	.	.	TRBV7-9	CASSLTTGTVVNTF	TGTGCCAGCAGCTTAACCACCGGGACCGTCGTTAACACCTTC
TRBJ1-6	.	.	TRBV5-5	CASSFNGETLHF	TGTGCCAGCAGCTTCAACGGGGAAACCCTCCACTTT
TRBJ1-3	.	.	TRBV19	CASSIWTSGNTIYF	TGTGCCAGTAGTATCTGGACATCTGGAAACACCATATATTTT
TRBJ2-5	TRBD2	.	TRBV7-7	CASSLGLAGVGETQYF	TGTGCCAGCAGCTTAGGACTAGCGGGGGTTGGAGAGACCCAGTACTTC
TRBJ2-2	.	.	TRBV9	CASSVETGGPPGELFF	TGTGCCAGCAGCGTAGAAACAGGAGGGCCCCCCGGGGAGCTGTTTTTT
TRBJ2-4	TRBD2	.	TRBV7-9	CASSQTSGGIKNIQYF	TGTGCCAGCAGCCAGACTAGCGGGGGAATCAAAAACATTCAGTACTTC
TRBJ2-5	.	.	TRBV5-6	CASSPFQETQYF	TGTGCCAGCAGCCCCTTCCAAGAGACCCAGTACTTC
TRBJ1-2	.	.	TRBV6-1	CASSLTGGSGEGYTF	TGTGCCAGCAGTCTGACGGGGGGCTCCGGGGAGGGCTACACCTTC
TRBJ2-5	TRBD1	once	TRBV5-1	CASSQQGGKETQYF	TGCGCCAGCAGCCAACAGGGGGGCAAAGAGACCCAGTACTTC
TRBJ1-3	.	once	TRBV9	CASSGTDLDTIYF	TGTGCCAGCAGCGGGACAGATTTAGACACCATATATTTT
TRBJ2-1	TRBD1	once	TRBV19	CASSIYGPGTAYNEQFF	TGTGCCAGTAGTATCTATGGACCCGGGACAGCCTACAATGAGCAGTTCTTC
TRBJ2-6	TRBD1	few	TRBV6-1	CASSTQGAGANVLTF	TGTGCCAGCAGCACTCAGGGGGCTGGGGCCAACGTCCTGACTTTC
TRBJ1-2	.	.	TRBV5-4	CASSLAEESRNYGYTF	TGTGCCAGCAGCTTGGCCGAAGAATCCCGTAACTATGGCTACACCTTC
TRBJ2-2	.	.	TRBV14	CASSRTATGELFF	TGTGCCAGCAGCCGTACAGCCACCGGGGAGCTGTTTTTT
TRBJ1-1	.	.	TRBV5-1	CASHSWTGAEAFF	TGCGCCAGTCATAGTTGGACGGGGGCTGAAGCTTTCTTT
TRBJ1-2	.	.	TRBV25-1	CASSPGAGGYTF	TGTGCCAGCAGTCCGGGCGCGGGCGGCTACACCTTC
TRBJ2-1	TRBD1	once	TRBV5-4	CASSAPGQGLSQYNEQFF	TGTGCCAGCAGCGCCCCGGGACAGGGGCTATCCCAGTACAATGAGCAGTTCTTC
TRBJ1-2	.	.	TRBV27	CASSSSQLTNYGYTF	TGTGCCAGCAGTTCGTCACAGCTTACTAACTATGGCTACACCTTC
TRBJ1-1	.	.	TRBV12-2	CASRLRYRSGDSAEAFF	TGTGCAAGTCGCTTAAGGTACCGGTCGGGGGATAGTGCTGAAGCTTTCTTT
TRBJ1-2	TRBD1	once	TRBV6-4	CASSGQGAGLHYGYTF	TGTGCCAGCAGTGGACAGGGGGCAGGGTTACACTATGGCTACACCTTC
TRBJ1-4	.	.	TRBV18	CASSRGINEKLFF	TGTGCCAGCTCACGGGGAATTAATGAAAAACTGTTTTTT
TRBJ1-2	.	.	TRBV9	CASSEQLGGQSYGYTF	TGTGCCAGCAGCGAACAGTTGGGGGGGCAGAGCTATGGCTACACCTTC
TRBJ2-1	TRBD1	.	TRBV19	CASSIWVGTAMPRAYNEQFF	TGTGCCAGTAGTATATGGGTCGGGACAGCCATGCCAAGGGCCTACAATGAGCAGTTCTTC
TRBJ2-7	.	few	TRBV27	CASSLRDTSYEQYF	TGTGCCAGCAGTTTACGGGACACCTCCTACGAGCAGTACTTC
TRBJ1-4	TRBD1	few	TRBV2	CASSIGQGNEKLFF	TGTGCCAGCAGTATCGGACAGGGAAATGAAAAACTGTTTTTT